The 25 T cell receptor beta chains listed next were all sequenced from one sample in a study of CD8 T cells in ankylosing spondylitis. Broader study findings: In ankylosing spondylitis blood, a motif of eight highly homologous TCR beta variants appeared characteristic.

These receptors are not linked to any known antigen. TCRdb re-analysed the 5' RACE reads in MiXCR, keeping a single row per CDR3 protein. The data contain roughly 670,000 distinct CDR3 sequences, 15% to 20% of them singletons. Sequencing input: blood, either unsorted or a sorted T cell fraction (not recorded which). All receptors derive from a male donor with ankylosing spondylitis.

This clonotype was observed a handful of times. Written as DNA, the CDR3 is TGTGCCAGCAGTTTAACGGGACTAGCGGGAGTCTACGAGCAGTACTTC. It is translated as CASSLTGLAGVYEQYF. V usage is TRBV28 and J usage is TRBJ2-7; 14 nucleotides match TRBD2. Germline CDR1 MDHEN, CDR2 SYDVKM. CDR3 size: 16 residues. Unmatched junction bases numbered 3, after V lost 2 bases and J lost 3 bases.

This clonotype appeared a few times. This chain uses TRBV20-1 with TRBJ1-6; no reliable D call. Germline CDR1 is DFQATT and CDR2 is SNEGSKA (reference sequence). Trimming removed 2 bases at V and 7 bases at J, with 6 bases between. This CDR3 is built from 12 residues. This CDR3 is CSARKPNSPLHF. CDR3 sequence (DNA): TGCAGTGCTAGAAAGCCGAATTCACCCCTCCACTTT.

The table lists this clonotype with a few counts. The chain has TRBV29-1 and TRBJ2-5; TRBD1 is a possible D gene (5 bases). Germline V gene lookup returns CDR1 SQVTM and CDR2 ANQGSEA. V shed 6 bases and J shed 3 bases, with 11 bases lying between them. The CDR3 consists of 12 residues. CDR3 residues: CSVVGPEETQYF. CDR3 DNA sequence: TGCAGCGTGGTGGGGCCAGAAGAGACCCAGTACTTC. Supplemented by reference TRBV29-1 and TRBJ2-5, the full variable domain reads SAVISQKPSRDICQRGTSLTIQCQVDSQVTMMFWYRQQPGQSLTLIATANQGSEATYESGFVIDKFPISRPNLTFSTLTVSNMSPEDSSIYLCSVVGPEETQYFGPGTRLLVL.

The gene calls are TRBV20-1 and TRBJ2-3, with TRBD2 matching over 11 bases. The V segment lost 1 base and the J segment 6 bases; nucleotides outside the gene matches: 6. CDR3 length: 15 amino acids. The germline V gene has CDR1 DFQATT and CDR2 SNEGSKA (reference sequence). The CDR3 bases are TGCAGTGCTAGAGGGCAGGCTAGCGGGGGGGATACGCAGTATTTT. Protein: CSARGQASGGDTQYF.

The genes are TRBV5-5 and TRBJ2-7, with 8 nucleotides matching TRBD1. CDR3 length: 15 amino acids. Germline V gene data show CDR1 as SGHKS and CDR2 as YYEKEE (reference sequence). Trimming removed 0 bases from V and 3 bases from J; junction bases left unmatched: 5. The CDR3 loop is CASSLAQTGVYEQYF. CDR3 DNA: TGTGCCAGCAGCTTGGCCCAGACAGGGGTCTACGAGCAGTACTTC.

V gene TRBV18 combines with J gene TRBJ1-2; possibly TRBD1 for D (5 bases). Looked up from germline, CDR1 is KGHSH and CDR2 is LQKENI. This CDR3 has 17 amino acids. V was trimmed by 4 bases and J by 5 bases, leaving 23 bases between them. Here the CDR3 reads CASSQAESTALGYGYTF. The CDR3 DNA reads as TGTGCCAGCTCACAGGCGGAATCGACAGCGTTAGGATATGGCTACACCTTC.

This clonotype was picked up many times. The chain links TRBV4-1 to TRBJ2-1, with 10 positions matching TRBD2. Germline V lookup: CDR1 MGHRA, CDR2 YSYEKL. This CDR3 is built from 16 residues. J was trimmed by 5 bases and V by 0 bases; bases with no gene match: 4. CDR3 amino acids: CASSQDTGLAHNEQFF. The CDR3 DNA sequence: TGCGCCAGCAGCCAAGATACGGGACTAGCGCACAATGAGCAGTTCTTC.

In its sample, this clonotype was seen a few times. The junction shows a germline mismatch at one end, possibly a read error. V gene TRBV2 combines with J gene TRBJ1-2; D might be TRBD1 (6 bases). Per the germline V gene, CDR1 is SNHLY and CDR2 is FYNNEI. The length of the CDR3 is 11 residues. CDR3 loop: CASSEAQGHYF. CDR3 nucleotides: TGTGCCAGCAGTGAAGCGCAGGGACACTACTTC.

The CDR3 DNA follows: TGTGCCACCAGGCCGACTAGCTTGGATGAGCAGTTCTTC. Translated, it gives CATRPTSLDEQFF. J is TRBJ2-1 and V is TRBV24-1, with 7 bases fitting TRBD2. The J segment lost 8 bases and the V segment lost 7 bases, leaving 7 bases of the junction unmatched. The CDR3 has 13 residues. Germline V gives CDR1 KGHDR, CDR2 SFDVKD.

The V gene is TRBV20-1, the J gene TRBJ2-1; D remains ambiguous. Germline V gene lookup returns CDR1 DFQATT and CDR2 SNEGSKA (reference sequence). V was trimmed by 0 bases and J by 7 bases, leaving 7 bases between them. This CDR3 has 12 residues. The CDR3 nucleotides are TGCAGTGCTAGAGATGTTCAGAATGAGCAGTTCTTC. Translation: CSARDVQNEQFF.

A remark on this clonotype: One base away lies a much larger clone, so this may be a sequencing read error. The V gene is TRBV5-1, the J gene TRBJ1-6; D might be TRBD1 (6 bases). With 1 base removed from V and 9 bases from J, the gap between germline ends came to 14 bases. CDR1 is SGHRS and CDR2 is YFSETQ in the germline V gene. CDR3 length equals 15 residues. CDR3: CASSLWGRGRSPLHF. DNA of the CDR3: TGCGCCAGCAGCTTGTGGGGCAGGGGTCGTTCACCCCTCCACTTT.

This clonotype has more than one count but fewer than ten. V and J are TRBV20-1 and TRBJ2-5; a weak D match, TRBD2 (7 bases). CDR1 DFQATT and CDR2 SNEGSKA come from the germline V gene (reference sequence). V lost 5 bases and J lost 2, with 21 bases in between. This CDR3 spans 16 amino acids. The CDR3 sequence is CSAAILRGAKQETQYF. In DNA form, the CDR3 reads TGCAGTGCTGCTATCCTTCGGGGGGCAAAACAAGAGACCCAGTACTTC.

The chain carries TRBV5-1 and TRBJ1-5, with D perhaps matching TRBD1 (5 bases). Germline CDR1 is SGHRS and CDR2 is YFSETQ. V dropped 4 bases and J dropped 0 bases, with 8 bases sitting between them. CDR3 length: 14 amino acids. CDR3 DNA: TGCGCCAGCAGCGCAGGGCATAGCAATCAGCCCCAGCATTTT. Translated: CASSAGHSNQPQHF.

This clonotype was detected a few times. The genes are TRBV18 and TRBJ2-3; TRBD1 might be the D (6 bases). With 3 bases removed from V and 4 bases from J, the gap between germline ends came to 17 bases. Germline values: CDR1 KGHSH, CDR2 LQKENI. There are 16 residues in the CDR3. The CDR3 coding sequence is TGTGCCAGCTCACCCCCGTGGGGTACAGGGCCAGATACGCAGTATTTT. Its translation is CASSPPWGTGPDTQYF.

In its sample, this clonotype was seen a few times. This rearrangement joins TRBV7-3 to TRBJ2-2; unclear D gene. The CDR3 runs to 13 residues. V lost 5 bases, J lost 2 bases, and 6 bases lay in between. Germline V lookup: CDR1 SGHTA, CDR2 FQGTGA. CDR3 bases: TGTGCCAGCAGCCACCAAAACACCGGGGAGCTGTTTTTT. Translating it yields CASSHQNTGELFF.

This clonotype was picked up many times. The chain couples TRBV5-1 to TRBJ1-4, with unresolved D. This CDR3 region has 14 residues. Looked up from germline, CDR1 is SGHRS and CDR2 is YFSETQ. V lost 5 bases and J 8 bases, leaving 16 bases between the germline ends. CDR3 coding DNA: TGCGCCAGCAGGCGACTTCCCGAGGGCGAAAAACTGTTTTTT. It is translated as CASRRLPEGEKLFF.

The chain is built from TRBV29-1 and TRBJ2-7, with 7 bases lining up with TRBD1. V gave up 6 bases and J gave up 6 bases; unmatched junction bases: 11. CDR3 size: 13 residues. Germline V gene lookup returns CDR1 SQVTM and CDR2 ANQGSEA. This CDR3 is CSVPDRVRGEQYF. The DNA for the CDR3 is TGCAGCGTACCCGACAGGGTGAGGGGCGAGCAGTACTTC.

The chain links TRBV6-1 to TRBJ1-2, with D possibly being TRBD1 (5 bases). From germline, CDR1 is MNHNS and CDR2 SASEGT. This CDR3 spans 13 amino acids. V lost 10 bases to trimming and J lost 1 base, with 13 bases between them. The CDR3 reads CAIAGQGNYGYTF. The CDR3 region has the DNA TGTGCCATAGCAGGGCAGGGTAACTATGGCTACACCTTC.

This chain links TRBV20-1 with TRBJ1-1, with unresolved D. Germline-derived CDR1 and CDR2 are DFQATT and SNEGSKA (reference sequence). The CDR3 is made up of 11 amino acids. The CDR3 spells CMTGEDTEAFF. The CDR3 DNA is TGCATGACCGGAGAAGACACTGAAGCTTTCTTT.

V usage is TRBV2 and J usage is TRBJ2-2; 9 nucleotides align to TRBD1. The V gene end was trimmed by 8 bases and the J gene end by 8 bases; junction bases not matched to a gene: 9. Germline lookup yields CDR1 SNHLY and CDR2 FYNNEI. CDR3 length equals 14 residues. The CDR3 bases are TGTGCCAGCCGGTGGGACAGGGCGTCAGGGGAGCTGTTTTTT. Translating gives CASRWDRASGELFF.

The chain has TRBV5-1 and TRBJ2-1; 9 nucleotides match TRBD2. CDR1 is SGHRS, CDR2 YFSETQ, per germline. CDR3 length: 16 residues. With 2 bases clipped from V and 9 bases from J, the junction kept 12 bases outside the gene matches. The CDR3 DNA reads as TGCGCCAGCAGCTTTAGCGGGGGCAGTTGGGGGATTGAGCAGTTCTTC. Amino acids: CASSFSGGSWGIEQFF.

There are a few counts of this clonotype. This rearrangement joins TRBV12-3 or TRBV12-4 to TRBJ1-5, with 10 bases identical to TRBD1. This CDR3 comprises 15 residues. V was pared by 8 bases and J by 4 bases, with 8 bases of the junction left unmatched. The CDR3 nucleotides read TGTGCCAGCCCGAGCGGGACAGGGGTTAATCAGCCCCAGCATTTT. As protein: CASPSGTGVNQPQHF.

There are a few counts of this clonotype. The V call is TRBV3-1, the J call TRBJ2-1, with 8 bases matching TRBD2. The CDR3 has 16 residues. Germline V gene lookup returns CDR1 LGHDT and CDR2 YNNKEL (reference sequence). The trim removed 4 bases at V and 3 bases at J, leaving 8 bases unmatched. CDR3 protein: CASSPYYGGDYNEQFF. CDR3 bases: TGTGCCAGCAGCCCCTATTACGGGGGGGACTACAATGAGCAGTTCTTC.

This chain uses TRBV9 with TRBJ2-2; 10 nucleotides agree with TRBD2. The germline V gene encodes CDR1 SGDLS and CDR2 YYNGEE. The ends lost 0 bases at V and 5 bases at J; junction bases unmatched: 7. This CDR3 has 17 residues. The CDR3 spells CASSVEASGGRTGELFF. As DNA, the CDR3 is TGTGCCAGCAGCGTAGAGGCTAGCGGGGGACGGACCGGGGAGCTGTTTTTT.

This clonotype was counted between two and nine times. J is TRBJ1-1 and V is TRBV19, with D possibly being TRBD1 (5 bases). Trimming left V 5 bases short and J 2 bases short, with 12 bases between. CDR1 and CDR2 from the germline V gene are LNHDA and SQIVND (reference sequence). This CDR3 is built from 14 residues. The CDR3 is CASSYAGPNTEAFF. Here the CDR3 DNA reads TGTGCCAGTAGTTATGCAGGGCCAAACACTGAAGCTTTCTTT.